This T cell receptor (beta chain) was obtained from a study of blood T cell repertoires in COVID-19. In the study overall: PBMCs, B-cell-depleted T cells, or T cells were the source of the cDNA or gDNA that made up the material.

Method: immunoSEQ multiplex PCR; TCRdb's copy keeps in-frame clones and lacks some. The table shows 350,000 to 400,000 clones, with about 89% occurring only once. Germline-derived CDR1 and CDR2 are ENHRY and SYGVKD. The V and J ends lost 2 bases and 3 bases respectively, with 14 bases between them. The CDR3 spans 15 residues. Participants' reported clinical history set cohort assignment. The TCR sequence derives from a woman between 35 and 50 years old who had been exposed to COVID-19. The chain joins TRBV10-3 to TRBJ2-7; a possible D gene is TRBD1 (6 bases). The sequenced sample was PBMCs or T cells enriched from blood (not recorded which). The CDR3 coding sequence is TGTGCCATCAGTGAGGAAAGTGGGGGCAGCTACGAGCAGTACTTC. It yields the protein CAISEESGGSYEQYF.